Sequencing of this T cell receptor beta chain was carried out in a study of T cells in Graves' hyperthyroidism and ophthalmopathy. The study's findings and limits: Stable hyperthyroidism and ophthalmopathy were separated using 13 V-J signatures.

The germline gives CDR1 SEHNR, CDR2 FQNEAQ (reference sequence). V shed 5 bases, J shed 4 bases, and the junction held 10 bases outside the gene matches. This CDR3 contains 15 residues. Amplification of TCR beta CDR3 regions used RNA as the template. A set of HTBI primers served as the primers for a first-round RT-PCR of the TCR CDR3. TCRdb used MiXCR to reprocess the multiplex PCR reads, holding one entry per CDR3 protein. The repertoire holds about 640,000 distinct CDR3 sequences, roughly 20% seen once, with about 34% in the top ten. This clonotype was seen ten or more times. Its matching antigen is unknown. The cohort's ophthalmopathy patients, a group with duration under 3 months, had a Clinical Activity Score of at least 3 and a NOSPECS grade of at least 4. Uncontrolled infection, other autoimmune disease, pregnancy and lactation each barred patients from inclusion. From more than 9 ml of fresh peripheral blood, PBMCs were isolated.

The receptor comes from a man younger than 40 with Graves' ophthalmopathy. The source material was blood. The chain carries TRBV7-9 and TRBJ2-7, with 8 positions matching TRBD2. In DNA form, the CDR3 reads TGTGCCAGCAGCCTCAGGGAGCGGGAGACGTACGAGCAGTACTTC. This sequence encodes CASSLRERETYEQYF.